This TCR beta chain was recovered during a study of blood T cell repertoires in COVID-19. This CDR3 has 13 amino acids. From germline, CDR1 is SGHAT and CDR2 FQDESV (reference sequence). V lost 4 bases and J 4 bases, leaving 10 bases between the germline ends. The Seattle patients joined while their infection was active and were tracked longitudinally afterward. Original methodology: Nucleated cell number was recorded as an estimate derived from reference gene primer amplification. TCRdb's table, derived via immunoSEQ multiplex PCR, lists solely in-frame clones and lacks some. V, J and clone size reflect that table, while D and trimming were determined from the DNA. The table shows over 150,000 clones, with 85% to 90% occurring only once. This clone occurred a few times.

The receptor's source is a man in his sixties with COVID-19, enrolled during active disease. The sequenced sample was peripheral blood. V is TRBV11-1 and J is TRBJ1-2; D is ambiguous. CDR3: CASSSAGVYGYTF. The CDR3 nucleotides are TGTGCCAGCAGCTCAGCAGGAGTCTATGGCTACACCTTC.